The entry below gives a single T cell receptor (beta chain) sequence along with its context. No antigen is known for it. This sample was included in a study of T-cell memory formation after mild COVID-19. Looking at the study overall: The TCR clusters were mostly specific to one donor. Study findings and constraints: Clones that contracted from day 15 to 85 had balanced CD4/CD8; later expanders were CD4+ biased.

A 5'RACE reaction primed in the constant segment made cDNA libraries of TCR alpha and TCR beta, and these carried sample barcodes and UMIs. TCRdb processed the 5' RACE reads anew with MiXCR; each CDR3 protein has one entry. Of around 200,000 distinct CDR3 sequences in the sample, 27% were seen once. The TCR comes from an adult woman who had mild COVID-19 (a few samples of this study predate the infection). Cell type and time point are not known. The sample comprised PBMCs or a T cell subset sorted from them (not recorded which).

The CDR3 loop reads CASSQALGGPYEQYF. The DNA of the CDR3 is TGCGCCAGCAGCCAAGCCCTCGGAGGACCCTACGAGCAGTACTTC. The chain couples TRBV4-3 to TRBJ2-7, with TRBD2 as a possible D gene (5 bases). The CDR3 loop spans 15 amino acids. The V gene's germline CDR1 is LGHNA and CDR2 YSLEER. Trimming took off 1 base at V and 2 bases at J, with 12 bases between the two ends.